Shown below are 14 T cell receptor beta chains from a single sample sequenced in a study of blood T cell repertoires in COVID-19. Generated by immunoSEQ multiplex PCR, the TCRdb table keeps only in-frame clones and is missing some. The profile shows around 150,000 clones, roughly 85% of them singletons. Sequenced: peripheral blood. Receptors were obtained from a man between 65 and 85 years old with acute or convalescent COVID-19.

The chain has TRBV2 and TRBJ1-5; D unresolved. From germline, CDR1 is SNHLY and CDR2 FYNNEI. The V gene lost 2 bases and the J gene lost 0 bases, with 5 bases spanning the gap. The CDR3 loop spans 14 amino acids. In DNA, the CDR3 is TGTGCCAGCAGTGAACCCATTAGCAATCAGCCCCAGCATTTT. Translating gives CASSEPISNQPQHF.

J is TRBJ2-3 and V is TRBV13; 13 bases fit TRBD2. Germline V gives CDR1 PRHDT, CDR2 FYEKMQ (reference sequence). J lost 7 bases, V lost 5 bases, and 6 bases had no gene match. The CDR3 has 15 amino acids. The CDR3 region is CASSLWTSGSNTQYF. In DNA, the CDR3 is TGTGCCAGCAGCCTATGGACTAGCGGGAGTAATACGCAGTATTTT.

This chain connects TRBV7-6 to TRBJ2-7, with 10 bases lining up with TRBD2. In germline, CDR1 is SGHVS, CDR2 FNYEAQ. The CDR3 length is 15 residues. Losses at the gene ends were 4 bases for V and 2 bases for J; bases not matched to a gene: 5. For the CDR3, the DNA is TGTGCCAGCAGCTCTCGGACTAGCGGAGCCTACGAGCAGTACTTC. Translation gives CASSSRTSGAYEQYF. Full variable domain (outside the CDR3, taken from reference TRBV7-6 and TRBJ2-7): GAGVSQSPRYKVTKRGQDVALRCDPISGHVSLYWYRQALGQGPEFLTYFNYEAQQDKSGLPNDRFSAERPEGSISTLTIQRTEQRDSAMYRCASSSRTSGAYEQYFGPGTRLTVT.

This chain uses TRBV20-1 with TRBJ1-1, with 8 bases identical to TRBD1. Per germline, CDR1 DFQATT and CDR2 SNEGSKA (reference sequence). There are 14 residues in the CDR3. Losses at the gene ends were 3 bases for V and 3 bases for J; bases not matched to a gene: 6. CDR3 loop: CSASPGQAYTEAFF. The CDR3 coding sequence is TGCAGTGCTAGTCCGGGACAGGCCTACACTGAAGCTTTCTTT.

The chain recombines TRBV5-1 with TRBJ1-4; the D gene is possibly TRBD1 (5 bases). The CDR3 length is 14 residues. The V and J ends lost 4 bases and 0 bases respectively, with 7 bases between them. Per the germline V gene, CDR1 is SGHRS and CDR2 is YFSETQ. This CDR3 reads CASSGGATNEKLFF. CDR3 nucleotide sequence: TGCGCCAGCAGCGGGGGGGCAACTAATGAAAAACTGTTTTTT.

The rearrangement links TRBV20-1 to TRBJ1-2; 8 bases agree with TRBD1. CDR1 and CDR2 from the germline V gene are DFQATT and SNEGSKA (reference sequence). The CDR3 consists of 15 residues. V lost 3 bases and J lost 5; bases outside the gene matches: 11. This CDR3 reads CSASPDREDRYGYTF. The CDR3 region has the DNA TGCAGTGCTAGTCCGGACAGGGAGGATCGGTATGGCTACACCTTC.

This clone was recorded a few times. The rearrangement uses TRBV19 and TRBJ1-1; a possible D gene is TRBD1 (6 bases). Trimming removed 5 bases at V and 1 base at J, with 8 bases between. This CDR3 spans 13 amino acids. CDR1 and CDR2 from the germline V gene are LNHDA and SQIVND (reference sequence). The CDR3 region is CASSGQRNTEAFF. The CDR3 bases are TGTGCCAGTAGTGGACAGAGGAACACTGAAGCTTTCTTT. Variable domain in full (rest from reference TRBV19 and TRBJ1-1): DGGITQSPKYLFRKEGQNVTLSCEQNLNHDAMYWYRQDPGQGLRLIYYSQIVNDFQKGDIAEGYSVSREKKESFPLTVTSAQKNPTAFYLCASSGQRNTEAFFGQGTRLTVV.

V is TRBV7-2 and J is TRBJ2-1; a weak D match, TRBD1 (8 bases). Trimming removed 5 bases at V and 7 bases at J, with 12 bases between. The CDR3 is 13 residues long. Germline CDR1 SGHTA, CDR2 FQGNSA. CDR3 residues: CASSAQGGNEQFF. CDR3 DNA sequence: TGTGCCAGCAGCGCACAGGGGGGGAATGAGCAGTTCTTC.

In nucleotides, the CDR3 is TGCGCCAGCAGCTTGGCTCCGACAGGGGGGAGTCAGCCCCAGCATTTT. It is translated as CASSLAPTGGSQPQHF. The rearrangement uses TRBV5-1 and TRBJ1-5; 9 bases agree with TRBD1. Per the germline V gene, CDR1 is SGHRS and CDR2 is YFSETQ. The CDR3 spans 16 residues. Trimming cost V 0 bases and J 6 bases; bases outside gene matches: 7. Full variable domain (remainder filled in from reference TRBV5-1 and TRBJ1-5): KAGVTQTPRYLIKTRGQQVTLSCSPISGHRSVSWYQQTPGQGLQFLFEYFSETQRNKGNFPGRFSGRQFSNSRSEMNVSTLELGDSALYLCASSLAPTGGSQPQHFGDGTRLSIL.

Regarding this clone: This sample includes further DNA sequences coding for the same CDR3. This chain uses TRBV28 with TRBJ1-1; a possible D gene is TRBD1 (6 bases). The germline V and J ends were trimmed by 7 bases and 0 bases, with 9 bases remaining between them. There are 13 residues in the CDR3. CDR1 and CDR2 from the germline V gene are MDHEN and SYDVKM. This CDR3 is CASTGQMNTEAFF. The CDR3 nucleotides are TGTGCCAGCACAGGACAGATGAACACTGAAGCTTTCTTT. The full variable domain, in which reference TRBV28 and TRBJ1-1 provide the parts outside the CDR3, is DVKVTQSSRYLVKRTGEKVFLECVQDMDHENMFWYRQDPGLGLRLIYFSYDVKMKEKGDIPEGYSVSREKKERFSLILESASTNQTSMYLCASTGQMNTEAFFGQGTRLTVV.

This rearrangement joins TRBV5-1 to TRBJ2-5; the match to TRBD2 covers 11 bases. The length of the CDR3 is 17 residues. Germline V CDR1 and CDR2: SGHRS, YFSETQ. V lost 3 bases to trimming and J lost 5 bases; unmatched junction nucleotides: 12. The CDR3 nucleotides are TGCGCCAGCAGCTCGTCCTTTAGCGGGAGGGCAGGGGAGACCCAGTACTTC. Encoded protein: CASSSSFSGRAGETQYF.

This chain uses TRBV5-4 with TRBJ2-3, with 9 bases identical to TRBD1. The CDR3 runs 14 residues. The V gene's germline CDR1 is SGHNT and CDR2 YYREEE (reference sequence). Unmatched junction bases numbered 1, after V lost 4 bases and J lost 1 base. The CDR3, as DNA: TGTGCCAGCAGCCGGACAGGGGGCACAGATACGCAGTATTTT. Its protein is CASSRTGGTDTQYF. The whole variable domain, remainder taken from reference TRBV5-4 and TRBJ2-3, is ETGVTQSPTHLIKTRGQQVTLRCSSQSGHNTVSWYQQALGQGPQFIFQYYREEENGRGNFPPRFSGLQFPNYSSELNVNALELDDSALYLCASSRTGGTDTQYFGPGTRLTVL.

The rearrangement joins TRBV29-1 to TRBJ2-1, with TRBD1 identical over 9 bases. The CDR3 is made up of 13 amino acids. J lost 6 bases, V lost 8 bases, and 8 bases had no gene match. The germline CDR1 and CDR2 sequences are SQVTM and ANQGSEA. The CDR3 DNA reads TGCAGCTTCGGACAGGGGAAAGGCAATGAGCAGTTCTTC. This encodes CSFGQGKGNEQFF.

The gene calls are TRBV5-1 and TRBJ2-3; TRBD1 matches at 8 bases. CDR1 is SGHRS, CDR2 YFSETQ, per germline. CDR3 size: 16 residues. J was trimmed by 0 bases and V by 1 base; bases with no gene match: 4. The CDR3 sequence is CASSLRGQASTDTQYF. In DNA, the CDR3 is TGCGCCAGCAGCTTGAGGGGACAGGCTAGCACAGATACGCAGTATTTT.